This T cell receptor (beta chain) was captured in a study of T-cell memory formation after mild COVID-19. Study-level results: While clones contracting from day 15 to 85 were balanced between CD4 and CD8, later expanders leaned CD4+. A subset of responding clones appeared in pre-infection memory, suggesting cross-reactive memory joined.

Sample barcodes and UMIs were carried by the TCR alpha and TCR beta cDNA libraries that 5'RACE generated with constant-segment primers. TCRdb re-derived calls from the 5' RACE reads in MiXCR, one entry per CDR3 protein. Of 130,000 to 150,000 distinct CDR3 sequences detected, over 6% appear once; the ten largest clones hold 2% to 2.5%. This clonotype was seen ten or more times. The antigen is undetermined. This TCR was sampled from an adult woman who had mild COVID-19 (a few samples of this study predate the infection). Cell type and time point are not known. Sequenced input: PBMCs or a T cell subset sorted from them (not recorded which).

CDR3 loop: CASSLAGRSIQYF. The CDR3 bases are TGCGCCAGCAGCTTGGCGGGGAGGAGCATTCAGTACTTC. This chain connects TRBV5-1 to TRBJ2-4, with a tentative D call TRBD2 (6 bases). Germline values: CDR1 SGHRS, CDR2 YFSETQ. The CDR3 runs to 13 residues. Trimming stripped 0 bases from V and 9 bases from J, with 10 bases between.